This entry lists 20 T cell receptor beta chains sequenced from one sample in a study of T cell responses to AZD1222 COVID-19 vaccine. This table comes from immunoSEQ multiplex PCR, and its TCRdb copy is limited to in-frame clones, with some not included. The sample holds about 160,000 clones, around 89% seen once. Material: peripheral blood, obtained 28 days after the second AZD1222 dose. These receptor sequences come from an adult who received the AZD1222 COVID-19 vaccine.

This clone was detected only a few times. The chain couples TRBV19 to TRBJ1-5; 8 bases line up with TRBD1. The CDR3 runs 15 residues. The V segment lost 4 bases and the J segment 5 bases; nucleotides outside the gene matches: 7. The V gene's germline CDR1 is LNHDA and CDR2 SQIVND (reference sequence). The CDR3 DNA is TGTGCCAGTAGTAGGATGGGACAGGTTGATCAGCCCCAGCATTTT. Translated: CASSRMGQVDQPQHF.

The chain combines TRBV2 with TRBJ1-2; maybe TRBD1 (6 bases). Germline assignment: CDR1 SNHLY and CDR2 FYNNEI. The length of the CDR3 is 14 residues. The V and J ends lost 1 base and 8 bases respectively, with 14 bases between them. CDR3 region: CASSEGTVGGGYTF. The DNA of the CDR3 is TGTGCCAGCAGTGAAGGGACAGTGGGAGGGGGCTACACCTTC. Together with reference TRBV2 and TRBJ1-2, the CDR3 gives the full variable domain: EPEVTQTPSHQVTQMGQEVILRCVPISNHLYFYWYRQILGQKVEFLVSFYNNEISEKSEIFDDQFSVERPDGSNFTLKIRSTKLEDSAMYFCASSEGTVGGGYTFGSGTRLTVV.

V is TRBV2 and J is TRBJ1-6, with D hard to call. Looked up from germline, CDR1 is SNHLY and CDR2 is FYNNEI. The CDR3 is 15 residues long. The V and J ends lost 3 bases and 7 bases respectively, with 13 bases between them. The CDR3 loop reads CASSEAGFANSPLHF. The CDR3 region has the DNA TGTGCCAGCAGTGAGGCCGGGTTTGCCAATTCACCCCTCCACTTT.

This chain joins TRBV5-1 and TRBJ2-4; TRBD1 agrees at 8 bases. Per germline, CDR1 SGHRS and CDR2 YFSETQ. Trimming took 0 bases from V and 5 from J; bases not matched to a gene: 10. CDR3 length equals 17 residues. CDR3 bases: TGCGCCAGCAGCTTGGGGGTAGCCTCAGGGGGCGAAAACATTCAGTACTTC. It yields the protein CASSLGVASGGENIQYF. Full variable domain (missing parts from reference TRBV5-1 and TRBJ2-4): KAGVTQTPRYLIKTRGQQVTLSCSPISGHRSVSWYQQTPGQGLQFLFEYFSETQRNKGNFPGRFSGRQFSNSRSEMNVSTLELGDSALYLCASSLGVASGGENIQYFGAGTRLSVL.

The rearrangement uses TRBV29-1 and TRBJ1-1, with D perhaps TRBD1 (5 bases). This CDR3 has 13 amino acids. Trimming pared 0 bases from V and 5 bases from J, leaving 10 bases between. In germline, CDR1 is SQVTM, CDR2 ANQGSEA. The CDR3 DNA reads TGCAGCGTTGAAGAGGCTCGGGGGACTGAAGCTTTCTTT. Encoded protein: CSVEEARGTEAFF.

The J gene is TRBJ2-2, the V gene TRBV9; a weak D match, TRBD2 (5 bases). The ends were cut back, 5 bases at V and 6 bases at J, with 17 bases in the middle. CDR1 and CDR2 (germline): SGDLS, YYNGEE. The CDR3 has 15 residues. CDR3 coding DNA: TGTGCCAGCAGTCCCCACCGGGGTTACCCCGGGGAGCTGTTTTTT. Amino acids: CASSPHRGYPGELFF.

The rearrangement links TRBV10-3 to TRBJ1-5; no clear D. The CDR3 consists of 15 residues. Trimming took 3 bases from V and 7 from J, leaving 16 bases between them. Germline CDR1 and CDR2: ENHRY and SYGVKD. The CDR3 here is CAISDQPQSTQPQHF. The CDR3 bases are TGTGCCATCAGTGATCAACCCCAGAGTACACAGCCCCAGCATTTT.

The chain links TRBV5-6 to TRBJ1-1; tentatively, D is TRBD1 (6 bases). This CDR3 comprises 13 residues. CDR1 and CDR2 (germline): SGHDT, YYEEEE. V lost 0 bases and J 7 bases, leaving 10 bases between the germline ends. The CDR3 reads CASSLGIGGEAFF. Here the CDR3 DNA reads TGTGCCAGCAGCTTGGGTATAGGGGGTGAAGCTTTCTTT.

This sequence joins TRBV6-4 and TRBJ2-2; 11 nucleotides agree with TRBD1. V shed 6 bases and J 4 bases; nucleotides not matched to a gene: 4. The CDR3 consists of 15 residues. Germline CDR1 is MRHNA and CDR2 is SNTAGT. CDR3 sequence reads: CASRAGTGGTGELFF. CDR3 in DNA: TGTGCCAGCAGGGCCGGGACAGGGGGCACCGGGGAGCTGTTTTTT.

This clone showed up just a few times. The chain has TRBV18 and TRBJ2-5, with D possibly TRBD1 on 5 matching bases. Trimming took 5 bases from V and 0 from J, leaving 13 bases between them. The CDR3 sequence is 15 residues long. CDR1 is KGHSH, CDR2 LQKENI, per germline. CDR3 nucleotide sequence: TGTGCCAGCTCAAATGCGGACACGCACCAAGAGACCCAGTACTTC. This codes for CASSNADTHQETQYF.

The chain links TRBV2 to TRBJ1-1, with D perhaps TRBD1 (5 bases). Germline assignment: CDR1 SNHLY and CDR2 FYNNEI. This CDR3 has 12 amino acids. Trimming cost V 7 bases and J 13 bases, with 19 bases left between them. The CDR3 sequence is CASNLKTELGFF. The CDR3, as DNA: TGTGCCAGCAACCTAAAGACAGAACTGGGTTTCTTT.

This clone was observed a handful of times. The chain combines TRBV11-3 with TRBJ1-1; D not resolved. With 0 bases removed from V and 11 bases from J, the gap between germline ends came to 13 bases. The CDR3 extends over 13 amino acids. Per germline, CDR1 SGHNT and CDR2 YENEEA. The CDR3 DNA follows: TGTGCCAGCAGCTTAGATCCTATGGCGTCGGCTTTCTTT. This translates into CASSLDPMASAFF.

This clone was seen a handful of times. The chain carries TRBV5-6 and TRBJ2-7, with D perhaps matching TRBD1 or TRBD2 (5 bases each). The CDR3 has 13 residues. V gave up 3 bases and J gave up 5 bases, with 12 bases separating them. Germline assignment: CDR1 SGHDT and CDR2 YYEEEE. CDR3 protein: CASSSLRDHEQYF. Here the CDR3 DNA reads TGTGCCAGCAGCTCCCTCAGGGACCACGAGCAGTACTTC.

The V call is TRBV6-4, the J call TRBJ2-2; TRBD1 aligns across 7 bases. The germline V gene encodes CDR1 MRHNA and CDR2 SNTAGT. This CDR3 is built from 13 residues. J gave up 7 bases and V 6 bases, and 5 bases lay outside the gene matches. The CDR3 sequence is CASSPQGIGELFF. Here the CDR3 DNA reads TGTGCCAGCAGCCCACAGGGGATCGGGGAGCTGTTTTTT.

V usage is TRBV5-4 and J usage is TRBJ1-2; 7 positions match TRBD1. V shed 4 bases, J shed 13 bases, and the junction held 10 bases outside the gene matches. This CDR3 comprises 12 residues. Germline lookup yields CDR1 SGHNT and CDR2 YYREEE (reference sequence). The CDR3 protein is CASSGEGQSFTF. The CDR3 DNA reads TGTGCCAGCAGCGGAGAGGGACAGAGTTTCACCTTC.

This clone was seen only a few times. The chain couples TRBV3-1 (or the pseudogene TRBV3-2) to TRBJ1-3; D is uncertain. The CDR3 covers 14 residues. Trimming shortened V by 1 base and J by 8 bases, and 12 bases separated the two germline ends. Germline CDR1 reads LGHDT; CDR2 reads YNNKEL (reference sequence). The CDR3 nucleotides read TGTGCCAGCAGCCAAGTGTCGAGGGTGTACACCATATATTTT. Residues: CASSQVSRVYTIYF.

This chain uses TRBV15 with TRBJ1-5, with D possibly being TRBD1 (5 bases). The CDR3 loop spans 17 amino acids. Germline V gene lookup returns CDR1 LNHNV and CDR2 YYDKDF (reference sequence). Trimming removed 9 bases at V and 1 base at J, with 22 bases between. The chain's CDR3 is CATNLRGWEESNQPQHF. As DNA, the CDR3 is TGTGCCACTAATCTAAGGGGCTGGGAAGAAAGCAATCAGCCCCAGCATTTT.

The V and J genes are TRBV2 and TRBJ1-2; D is possibly TRBD1 (5 bases). CDR1 is SNHLY, CDR2 FYNNEI, per germline. Trimming removed 2 bases at V and 6 bases at J, with 10 bases between. CDR3 length: 13 residues. The DNA of the CDR3 is TGTGCCAGCAGTGAATTTGGGGGGGATGGCTACACCTTC. It translates to CASSEFGGDGYTF.

CDR3 amino acids: CASSQQGSGEKLFF. The CDR3 region has the DNA TGTGCCAGTAGTCAACAGGGCTCTGGTGAAAAACTGTTTTTT. The chain recombines TRBV19 with TRBJ1-4, with D possibly TRBD1 on 6 matching bases. The CDR3 extends over 14 amino acids. CDR1 and CDR2 from the germline V gene are LNHDA and SQIVND (reference sequence). Trimming took 5 bases from V and 7 from J, leaving 14 bases between them.

V gene TRBV5-1 combines with J gene TRBJ1-6, with D perhaps TRBD1 (5 bases). The CDR3 loop spans 15 amino acids. Per germline, CDR1 SGHRS and CDR2 YFSETQ. V dropped 0 bases and J dropped 3 bases, with 7 bases sitting between them. DNA for the CDR3: TGCGCCAGCAGCTTGGAGGGACTCTATAATTCACCCCTCCACTTT. This translates into CASSLEGLYNSPLHF.